The 6 T cell receptor beta chains below come from one sample, sequenced in a study of cytomegalovirus exposure and HLA in healthy donors. Assay used: immunoSEQ multiplex PCR; TCRdb lists only in-frame clones, some missing. Here the sample spans about 89,000 clones, 80% to 85% being singletons. Sequencing was done on a sample of PBMCs. Receptors originate from a woman between 18 and 29 years old in good health and CMV-seropositive.

The chain couples TRBV10-3 to TRBJ1-1; 9 nucleotides line up with TRBD1. The germline gives CDR1 ENHRY, CDR2 SYGVKD. J lost 4 bases, V lost 4 bases, and 7 bases had no gene match. The CDR3 consists of 15 residues. CDR3 nucleotide sequence: TGTGCCATCAGTGCCCACCGGGACAGGGCCACTGAAGCTTTCTTT. Amino acid sequence: CAISAHRDRATEAFF.

The chain joins TRBV19 to TRBJ2-2; tentatively, D is TRBD2 (5 bases). Germline V CDR1 and CDR2: LNHDA, SQIVND (reference sequence). The V end was cut by 6 bases, the J end by 0 bases, with 14 bases between. This CDR3 comprises 16 residues. The CDR3: CASSPKADANTGELFF. CDR3 DNA sequence: TGTGCCAGTAGCCCGAAAGCGGACGCGAACACCGGGGAGCTGTTTTTT. Filled out from reference TRBV19 and TRBJ2-2, the complete variable domain reads DGGITQSPKYLFRKEGQNVTLSCEQNLNHDAMYWYRQDPGQGLRLIYYSQIVNDFQKGDIAEGYSVSREKKESFPLTVTSAQKNPTAFYLCASSPKADANTGELFFGEGSRLTVL.

In its sample, this clone was seen once. V is TRBV5-1 and J is TRBJ1-3; D is undetermined. The germline CDR1 and CDR2 sequences are SGHRS and YFSETQ. V lost 2 bases, J lost 0 bases, and 6 bases lay in between. The CDR3 is made up of 14 amino acids. In DNA, the CDR3 is TGCGCCAGCAGCTTTGGGAGCTCTGGAAACACCATATATTTT. It yields the protein CASSFGSSGNTIYF. The complete variable domain, with remaining parts taken from reference TRBV5-1 and TRBJ1-3, reads KAGVTQTPRYLIKTRGQQVTLSCSPISGHRSVSWYQQTPGQGLQFLFEYFSETQRNKGNFPGRFSGRQFSNSRSEMNVSTLELGDSALYLCASSFGSSGNTIYFGEGSWLTVV.

The V gene is TRBV6-4, the J gene TRBJ1-1, with D possibly being TRBD1 (5 bases). The V gene's germline CDR1 is MRHNA and CDR2 SNTAGT. Trimming pared 7 bases from V and 2 bases from J, leaving 14 bases between. This CDR3 contains 14 residues. CDR3 region: CASTRATVNTEAFF. In DNA form, the CDR3 reads TGTGCCAGCACTAGAGCGACAGTCAACACTGAAGCTTTCTTT.

The rearrangement uses TRBV2 and TRBJ1-2; 10 nucleotides agree with TRBD1. The V gene end was trimmed by 6 bases and the J gene end by 5 bases; junction bases not matched to a gene: 15. The CDR3 spans 17 residues. The germline CDR1 and CDR2 sequences are SNHLY and FYNNEI. Here the CDR3 DNA reads TGTGCCAGCAGGCACCGGACAGGGGGATATAGAATATATGGCTACACCTTC. Its translation is CASRHRTGGYRIYGYTF.

The genes are TRBV18 and TRBJ2-2; no firm D call. The V end lost 3 bases, the J end lost 1 base, and 9 bases lay between the germline ends. CDR1 and CDR2 from the germline V gene are KGHSH and LQKENI. The CDR3 spans 15 residues. CDR3 in DNA: TGTGCCAGCTCACCTAAACGGTTGAACACCGGGGAGCTGTTTTTT. Encoded protein: CASSPKRLNTGELFF. Full variable domain (remainder filled in from reference TRBV18 and TRBJ2-2): NAGVMQNPRHLVRRRGQEARLRCSPMKGHSHVYWYRQLPEEGLKFMVYLQKENIIDESGMPKERFSAEFPKEGPSILRIQQVVRGDSAAYFCASSPKRLNTGELFFGEGSRLTVL.